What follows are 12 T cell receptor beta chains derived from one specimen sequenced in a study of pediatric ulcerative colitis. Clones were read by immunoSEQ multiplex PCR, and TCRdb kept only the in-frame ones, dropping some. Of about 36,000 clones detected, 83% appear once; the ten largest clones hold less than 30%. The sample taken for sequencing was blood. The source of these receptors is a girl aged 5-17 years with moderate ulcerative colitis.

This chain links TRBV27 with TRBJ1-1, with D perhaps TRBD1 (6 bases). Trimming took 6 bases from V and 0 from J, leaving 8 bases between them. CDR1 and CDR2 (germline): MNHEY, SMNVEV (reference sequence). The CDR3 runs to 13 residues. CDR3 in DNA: TGTGCCAGCAGGGACAGATTGAACACTGAAGCTTTCTTT. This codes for CASRDRLNTEAFF.

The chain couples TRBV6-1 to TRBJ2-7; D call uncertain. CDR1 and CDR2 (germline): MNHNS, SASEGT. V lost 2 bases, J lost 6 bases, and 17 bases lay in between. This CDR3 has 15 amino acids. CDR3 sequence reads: CASSELGLSLFEQYF. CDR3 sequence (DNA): TGTGCCAGCAGTGAACTGGGCCTCTCCCTCTTCGAGCAGTACTTC.

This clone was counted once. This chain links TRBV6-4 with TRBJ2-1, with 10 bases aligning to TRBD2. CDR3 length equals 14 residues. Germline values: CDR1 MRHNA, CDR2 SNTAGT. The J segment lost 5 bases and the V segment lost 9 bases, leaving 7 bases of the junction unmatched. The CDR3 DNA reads TGTGCCAGTGCAGCGGGGGGGATGAACAATGAGCAGTTCTTC. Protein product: CASAAGGMNNEQFF.

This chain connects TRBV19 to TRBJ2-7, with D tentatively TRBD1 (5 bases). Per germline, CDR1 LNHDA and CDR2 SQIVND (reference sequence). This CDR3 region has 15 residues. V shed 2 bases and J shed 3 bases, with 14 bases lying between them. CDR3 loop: CASSIRWGDFYEQYF. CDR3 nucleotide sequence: TGTGCCAGTAGTATAAGGTGGGGCGACTTCTACGAGCAGTACTTC.

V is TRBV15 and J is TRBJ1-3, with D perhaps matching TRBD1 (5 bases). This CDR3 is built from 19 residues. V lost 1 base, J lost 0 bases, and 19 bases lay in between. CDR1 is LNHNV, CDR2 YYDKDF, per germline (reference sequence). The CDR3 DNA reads TGTGCCACCAGCAGAGGCTGGAATTCGGGACCGATCTCTGGAAACACCATATATTTT. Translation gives CATSRGWNSGPISGNTIYF.

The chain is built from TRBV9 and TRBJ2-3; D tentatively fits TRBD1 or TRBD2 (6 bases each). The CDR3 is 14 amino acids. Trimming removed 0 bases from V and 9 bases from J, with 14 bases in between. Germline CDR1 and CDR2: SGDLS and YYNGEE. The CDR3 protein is CASSVETLGGTQYF. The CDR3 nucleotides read TGTGCCAGCAGCGTAGAGACTCTCGGGGGCACGCAGTATTTT.

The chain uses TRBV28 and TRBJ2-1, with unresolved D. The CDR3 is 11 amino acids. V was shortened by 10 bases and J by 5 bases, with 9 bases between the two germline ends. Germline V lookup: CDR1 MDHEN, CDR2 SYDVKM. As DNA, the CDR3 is TGTGCCACCGGACCGAACAATGAGCAGTTCTTC. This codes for CATGPNNEQFF. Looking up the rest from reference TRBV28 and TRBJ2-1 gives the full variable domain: DVKVTQSSRYLVKRTGEKVFLECVQDMDHENMFWYRQDPGLGLRLIYFSYDVKMKEKGDIPEGYSVSREKKERFSLILESASTNQTSMYLCATGPNNEQFFGPGTRLTVL.

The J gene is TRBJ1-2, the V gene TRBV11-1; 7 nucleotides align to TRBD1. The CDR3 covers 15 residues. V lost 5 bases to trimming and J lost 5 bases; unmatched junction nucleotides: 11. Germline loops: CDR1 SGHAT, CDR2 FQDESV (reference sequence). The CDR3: CASSPEGQRIYGYTF. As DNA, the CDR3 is TGTGCCAGCAGCCCCGAGGGACAGAGAATTTATGGCTACACCTTC.

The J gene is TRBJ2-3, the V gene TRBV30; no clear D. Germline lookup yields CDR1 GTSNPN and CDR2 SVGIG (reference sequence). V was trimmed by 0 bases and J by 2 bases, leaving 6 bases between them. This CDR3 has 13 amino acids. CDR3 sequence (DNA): TGTGCCTGGAGTGTATACGTCACAGATACGCAGTATTTT. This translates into CAWSVYVTDTQYF.

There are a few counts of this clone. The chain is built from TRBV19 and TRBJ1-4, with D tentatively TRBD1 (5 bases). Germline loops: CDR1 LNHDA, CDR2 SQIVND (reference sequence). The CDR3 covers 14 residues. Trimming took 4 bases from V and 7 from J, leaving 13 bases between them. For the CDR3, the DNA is TGTGCCAGTAGTACCCAGGGACGGATTGAAAAACTGTTTTTT. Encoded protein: CASSTQGRIEKLFF.

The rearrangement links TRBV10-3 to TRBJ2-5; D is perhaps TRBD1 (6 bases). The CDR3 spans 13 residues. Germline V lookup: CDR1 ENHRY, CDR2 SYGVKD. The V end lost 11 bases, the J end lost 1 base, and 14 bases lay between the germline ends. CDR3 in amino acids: CALTGTTQETQYF. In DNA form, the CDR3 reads TGTGCCCTTACAGGGACCACCCAAGAGACCCAGTACTTC.

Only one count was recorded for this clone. Here the CDR3 reads CAWNTGLGGNTIYF. CDR3 DNA: TGTGCCTGGAATACAGGGTTAGGTGGAAACACCATATATTTT. The chain couples TRBV30 to TRBJ1-3; TRBD1 might be the D (6 bases). The ends were cut back, 4 bases at V and 3 bases at J, with 13 bases in the middle. Germline V gene lookup returns CDR1 GTSNPN and CDR2 SVGIG (reference sequence). CDR3 length: 14 residues.